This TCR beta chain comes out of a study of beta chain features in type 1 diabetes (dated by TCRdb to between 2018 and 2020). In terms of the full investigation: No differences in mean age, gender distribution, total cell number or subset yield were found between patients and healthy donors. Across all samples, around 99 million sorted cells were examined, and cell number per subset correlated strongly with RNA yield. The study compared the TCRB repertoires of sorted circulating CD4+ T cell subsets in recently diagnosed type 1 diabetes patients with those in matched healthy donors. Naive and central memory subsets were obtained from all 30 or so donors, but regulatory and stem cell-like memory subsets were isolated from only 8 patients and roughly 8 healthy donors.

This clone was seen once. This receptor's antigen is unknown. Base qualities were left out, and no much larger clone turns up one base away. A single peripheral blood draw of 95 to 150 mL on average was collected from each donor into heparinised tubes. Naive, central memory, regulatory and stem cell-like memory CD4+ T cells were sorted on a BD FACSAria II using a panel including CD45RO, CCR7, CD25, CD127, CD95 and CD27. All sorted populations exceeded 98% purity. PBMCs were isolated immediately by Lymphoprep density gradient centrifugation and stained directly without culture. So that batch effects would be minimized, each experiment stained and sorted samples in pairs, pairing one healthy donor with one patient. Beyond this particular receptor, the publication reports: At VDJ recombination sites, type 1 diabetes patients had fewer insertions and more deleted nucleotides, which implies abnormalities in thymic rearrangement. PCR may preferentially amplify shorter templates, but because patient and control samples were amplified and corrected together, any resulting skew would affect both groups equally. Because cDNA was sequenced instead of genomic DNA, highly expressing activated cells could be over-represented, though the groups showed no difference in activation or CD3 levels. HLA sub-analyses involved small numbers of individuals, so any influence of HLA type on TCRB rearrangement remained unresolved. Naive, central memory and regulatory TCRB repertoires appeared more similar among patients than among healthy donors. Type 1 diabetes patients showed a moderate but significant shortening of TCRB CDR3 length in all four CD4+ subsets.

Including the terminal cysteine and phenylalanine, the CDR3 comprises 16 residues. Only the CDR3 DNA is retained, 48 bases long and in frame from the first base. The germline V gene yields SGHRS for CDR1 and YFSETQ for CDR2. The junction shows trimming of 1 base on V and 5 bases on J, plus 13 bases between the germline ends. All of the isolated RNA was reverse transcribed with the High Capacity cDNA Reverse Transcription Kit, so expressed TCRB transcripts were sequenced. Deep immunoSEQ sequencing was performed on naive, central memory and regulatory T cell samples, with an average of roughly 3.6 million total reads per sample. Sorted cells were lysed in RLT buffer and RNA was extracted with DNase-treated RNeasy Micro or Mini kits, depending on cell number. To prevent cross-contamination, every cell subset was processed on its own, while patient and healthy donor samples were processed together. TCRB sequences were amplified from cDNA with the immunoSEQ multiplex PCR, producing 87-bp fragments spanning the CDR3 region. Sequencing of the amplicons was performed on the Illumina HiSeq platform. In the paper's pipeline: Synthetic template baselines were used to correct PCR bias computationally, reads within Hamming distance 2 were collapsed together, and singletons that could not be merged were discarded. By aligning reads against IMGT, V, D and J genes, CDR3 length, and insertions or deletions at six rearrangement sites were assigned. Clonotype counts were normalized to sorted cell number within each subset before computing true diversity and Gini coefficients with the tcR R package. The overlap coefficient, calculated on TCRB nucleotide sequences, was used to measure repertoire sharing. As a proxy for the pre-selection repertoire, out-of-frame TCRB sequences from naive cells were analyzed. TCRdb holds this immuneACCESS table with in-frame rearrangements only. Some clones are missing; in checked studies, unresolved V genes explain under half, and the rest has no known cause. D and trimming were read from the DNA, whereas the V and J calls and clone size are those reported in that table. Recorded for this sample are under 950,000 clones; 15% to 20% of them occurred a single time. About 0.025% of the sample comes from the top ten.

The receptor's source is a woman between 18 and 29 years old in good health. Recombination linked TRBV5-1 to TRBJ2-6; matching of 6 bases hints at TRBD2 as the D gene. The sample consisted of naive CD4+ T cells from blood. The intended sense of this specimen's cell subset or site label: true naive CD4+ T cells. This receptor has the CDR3 CASSLLAGSWANVLTF. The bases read TGCGCCAGCAGCTTGCTAGCCGGGAGCTGGGCCAACGTCCTGACTTTC.